This T cell receptor (beta chain) was recovered during a study of cytomegalovirus exposure and HLA in healthy donors. Overall study results and limits: The listing of about 150 TCR beta chains classed them as cytomegalovirus-associated.

The PCR was carried out with 60 Vbeta primers and 13 Jbeta primers. The assay was immunoSEQ multiplex PCR, and TCRdb's table has in-frame clones only and misses some. The sample records about 130,000 clones, 75% being singletons. This CDR3 region has 13 residues. Trimming took 4 bases from V and 6 from J, leaving 11 bases between them. Germline V gives CDR1 MRHNA, CDR2 SNTAGT. On this clone: Its antigen is currently unknown.

The sequenced sample consisted of PBMCs. The sequence was obtained from a woman aged 45-60 years in good health and CMV-seronegative. The chain links TRBV6-4 to TRBJ2-3; possibly TRBD2 for D (5 bases). As DNA, the CDR3 is TGTGCCAGCAGTGCGGGAAGCAGGGATACGCAGTATTTT. Amino acids: CASSAGSRDTQYF.